Included here is one T cell receptor (beta chain) sequence, with context. In the authors' methods: Estimation of nucleated cell counts was performed using reference gene primer amplification. This table comes from immunoSEQ multiplex PCR, and its TCRdb copy is limited to in-frame clones, with some not included. V and J calls and clone size are given by that table; D and trimming were obtained from the DNA. The sample contains around 620,000 clones, approximately 90% of which appear only once. This sample was taken from a study of blood T cell repertoires in COVID-19. Study-wide context: PBMCs, B-cell-depleted T cells, or T cells provided the cDNA or gDNA that made up the material.

The germline V gene has CDR1 SGHVS and CDR2 FNYEAQ. V trimming: 2 bases; J trimming: 4 bases; junction bases outside the gene matches: 8. The CDR3 is made up of 16 amino acids. The rearrangement uses TRBV7-6 and TRBJ2-7; 10 bases fit TRBD1. This TCR was recovered from a woman aged 18-29 years with acute or convalescent COVID-19. Source material: peripheral blood. The CDR3 DNA follows: TGTGCCAGCAGCTTATATTCCGGGACAGGGGCATACGAGCAGTACTTC. It codes for CASSLYSGTGAYEQYF. Combining the CDR3 with reference TRBV7-6 and TRBJ2-7 gives the whole variable domain GAGVSQSPRYKVTKRGQDVALRCDPISGHVSLYWYRQALGQGPEFLTYFNYEAQQDKSGLPNDRFSAERPEGSISTLTIQRTEQRDSAMYRCASSLYSGTGAYEQYFGPGTRLTVT.